Here is one TCR beta chain with its context. The authors' processing: For nucleated cells, counts were estimated from reference gene primer amplification. Method: immunoSEQ multiplex PCR; TCRdb's copy keeps in-frame clones and lacks some. V and J calls and clone size are as listed in that table; D and trimming were resolved from the DNA. The sample lists 30,000 to 40,000 clones, around 85% occurring once. There are 13 residues in the CDR3. Germline V gives CDR1 SEHNR, CDR2 FQNEAQ (reference sequence). The V and J ends lost 5 bases and 12 bases, in that order; junction bases with no gene match: 10. This record comes from a study of blood T cell repertoires in COVID-19. About the study: Spain, Italy and the United States supplied samples that represented acute and convalescent COVID-19. PBMCs, B-cell-depleted T cells, or T cells were the source of the cDNA or gDNA that made up the material.

This clonotype originated in a man in his sixties with active or convalescent COVID-19. The specimen was peripheral blood. J is TRBJ1-1 and V is TRBV7-9; 9 bases agree with TRBD1. DNA of the CDR3: TGTGCCAGCAGCCCCCCGGGACAGGGTTTGACTTTCTTT. Its protein product is CASSPPGQGLTFF.